This T cell receptor beta chain came from a study of identical twins' blood T cells. Study in general: About 50 million reads came from 12 libraries, six alpha, six beta. Study-level results: Twins shared more top CDR3 clonotypes than unrelated donors did. V gene usage reportedly matched far better within twin pairs than unrelated donors.

As to this clonotype: Its cognate antigen is unknown. Relative to the germline gene, one junction end is altered; a read error may explain this.

TCRdb re-called the 5' RACE reads with MiXCR, one entry per CDR3 protein. The sample shows fewer than 450,000 distinct CDR3 sequences, over 25% of them seen only once. This CDR3 region has 13 residues. Germline V gene sequence: CDR1 DFQATT, CDR2 SNEGSKA (reference sequence). This clonotype originated in a woman aged 18-55 years in good health. The sample consisted of PBMCs. The rearrangement uses TRBV20-1 and TRBJ2-3, with 8 nucleotides matching TRBD1. CDR3 sequence: CSAYYRGADTPYF. CDR3 sequence (DNA): TGCAGTGCATATTACAGGGGGGCAGATACGCCGTATTTT.